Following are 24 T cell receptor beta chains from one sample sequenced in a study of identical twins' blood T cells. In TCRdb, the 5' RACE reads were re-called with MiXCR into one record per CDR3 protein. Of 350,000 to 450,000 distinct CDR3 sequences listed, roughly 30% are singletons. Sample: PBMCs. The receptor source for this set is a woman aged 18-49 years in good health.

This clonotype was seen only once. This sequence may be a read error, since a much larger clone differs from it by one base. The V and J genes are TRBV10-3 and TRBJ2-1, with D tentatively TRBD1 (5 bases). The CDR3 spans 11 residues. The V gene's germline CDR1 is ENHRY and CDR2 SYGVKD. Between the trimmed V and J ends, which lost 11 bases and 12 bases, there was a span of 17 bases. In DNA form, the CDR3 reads TGTGCCGCAGGGCCAGTGATGCGGCAGTTCTTC. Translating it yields CAAGPVMRQFF.

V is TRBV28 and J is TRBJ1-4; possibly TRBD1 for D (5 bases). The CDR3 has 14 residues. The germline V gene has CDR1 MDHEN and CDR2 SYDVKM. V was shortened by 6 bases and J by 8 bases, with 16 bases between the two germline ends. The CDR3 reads CASRGPSSREKLFF. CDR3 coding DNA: TGTGCCAGCAGGGGACCCTCTAGCCGGGAAAAACTGTTTTTT.

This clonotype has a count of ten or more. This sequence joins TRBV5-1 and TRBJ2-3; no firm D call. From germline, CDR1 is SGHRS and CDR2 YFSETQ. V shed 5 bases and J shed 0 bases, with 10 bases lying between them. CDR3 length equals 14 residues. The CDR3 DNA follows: TGCGCCAGCAGTAGGCAAGGGAGCACAGATACGCAGTATTTT. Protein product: CASSRQGSTDTQYF.

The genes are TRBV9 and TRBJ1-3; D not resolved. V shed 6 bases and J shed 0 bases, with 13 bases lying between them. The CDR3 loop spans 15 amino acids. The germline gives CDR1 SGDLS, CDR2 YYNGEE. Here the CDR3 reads CASTKDGSSGNTIYF. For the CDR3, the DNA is TGTGCCAGCACCAAAGACGGTAGCTCTGGAAACACCATATATTTT.

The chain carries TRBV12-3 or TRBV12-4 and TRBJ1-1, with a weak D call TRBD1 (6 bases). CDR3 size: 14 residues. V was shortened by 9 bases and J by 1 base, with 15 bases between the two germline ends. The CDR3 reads CASTNGQRNTEAFF. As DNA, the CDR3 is TGTGCCAGTACTAACGGACAGAGGAACACTGAAGCTTTCTTT.

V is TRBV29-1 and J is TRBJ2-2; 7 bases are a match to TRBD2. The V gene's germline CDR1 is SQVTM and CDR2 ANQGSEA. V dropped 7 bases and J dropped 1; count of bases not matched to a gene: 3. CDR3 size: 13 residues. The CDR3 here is CSGLAENTGELFF. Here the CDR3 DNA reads TGCAGCGGACTAGCCGAGAACACCGGGGAGCTGTTTTTT.

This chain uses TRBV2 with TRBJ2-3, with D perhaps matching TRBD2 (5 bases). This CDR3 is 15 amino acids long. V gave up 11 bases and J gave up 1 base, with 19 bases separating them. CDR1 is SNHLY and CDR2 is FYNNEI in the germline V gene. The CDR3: CAGVSLEVGTDTQYF. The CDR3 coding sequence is TGTGCCGGGGTCTCTCTGGAGGTGGGCACAGATACGCAGTATTTT. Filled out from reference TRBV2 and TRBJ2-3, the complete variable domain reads EPEVTQTPSHQVTQMGQEVILRCVPISNHLYFYWYRQILGQKVEFLVSFYNNEISEKSEIFDDQFSVERPDGSNFTLKIRSTKLEDSAMYFCAGVSLEVGTDTQYFGPGTRLTVL.

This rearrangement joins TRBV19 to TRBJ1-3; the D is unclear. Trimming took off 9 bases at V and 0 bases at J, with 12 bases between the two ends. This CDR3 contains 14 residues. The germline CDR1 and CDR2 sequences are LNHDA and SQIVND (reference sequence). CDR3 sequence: CASTPGSSGNTIYF. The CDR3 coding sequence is TGTGCCAGCACACCGGGGAGCTCTGGAAACACCATATATTTT.

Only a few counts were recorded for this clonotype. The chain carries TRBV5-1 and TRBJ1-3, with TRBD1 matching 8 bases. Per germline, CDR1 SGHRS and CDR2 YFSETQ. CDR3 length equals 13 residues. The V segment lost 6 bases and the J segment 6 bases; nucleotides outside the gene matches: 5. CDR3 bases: TGCGCCAGCACCGCGACAGGGGAAAACACCATATATTTT. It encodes CASTATGENTIYF.

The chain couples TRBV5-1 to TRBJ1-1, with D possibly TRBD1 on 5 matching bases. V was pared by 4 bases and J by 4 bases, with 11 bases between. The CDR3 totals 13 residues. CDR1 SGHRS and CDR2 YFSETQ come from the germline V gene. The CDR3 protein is CASSGGGFTEAFF. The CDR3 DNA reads TGCGCCAGCAGCGGTGGGGGTTTCACTGAAGCTTTCTTT.

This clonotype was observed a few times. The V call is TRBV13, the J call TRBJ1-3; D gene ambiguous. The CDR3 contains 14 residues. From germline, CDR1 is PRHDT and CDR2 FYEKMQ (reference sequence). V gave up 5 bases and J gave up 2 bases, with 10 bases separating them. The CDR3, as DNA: TGTGCCAGCAGCGTAGCCGGTACTGGAAACACCATATATTTT. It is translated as CASSVAGTGNTIYF. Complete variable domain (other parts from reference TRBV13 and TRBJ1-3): AAGVIQSPRHLIKEKRETATLKCYPIPRHDTVYWYQQGPGQDPQFLISFYEKMQSDKGSIPDRFSAQQFSDYHSELNMSSLELGDSALYFCASSVAGTGNTIYFGEGSWLTVV.

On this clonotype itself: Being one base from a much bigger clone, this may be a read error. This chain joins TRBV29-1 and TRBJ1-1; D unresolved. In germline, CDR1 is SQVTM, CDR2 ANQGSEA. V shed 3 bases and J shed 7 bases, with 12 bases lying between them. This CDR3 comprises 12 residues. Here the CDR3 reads CSVDWVWGEAFF. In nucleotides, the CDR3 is TGCAGCGTTGACTGGGTCTGGGGTGAAGCTTTCTTT.

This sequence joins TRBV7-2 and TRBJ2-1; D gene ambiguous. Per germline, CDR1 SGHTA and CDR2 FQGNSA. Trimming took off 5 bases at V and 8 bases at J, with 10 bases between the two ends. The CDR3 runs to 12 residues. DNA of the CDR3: TGTGCCAGCAGCCGATGGATCGATGAGCAGTTCTTC. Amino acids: CASSRWIDEQFF.

The CDR3 loop reads CSASMLGDQYF. In nucleotides, the CDR3 is TGCAGTGCTAGCATGTTAGGCGATCAGTACTTC. V and J are TRBV20-1 and TRBJ2-7; the D is unclear. The CDR3 is made up of 11 amino acids. Germline-derived CDR1 and CDR2 are DFQATT and SNEGSKA (reference sequence). V was trimmed by 3 bases and J by 10 bases, leaving 13 bases between them.

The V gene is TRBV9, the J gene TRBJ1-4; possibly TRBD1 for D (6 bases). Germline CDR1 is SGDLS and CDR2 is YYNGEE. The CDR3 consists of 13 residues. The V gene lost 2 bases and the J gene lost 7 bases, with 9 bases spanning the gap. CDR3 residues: CASSVGGAEKLFF. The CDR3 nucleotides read TGTGCCAGCAGCGTTGGGGGGGCTGAAAAACTGTTTTTT.

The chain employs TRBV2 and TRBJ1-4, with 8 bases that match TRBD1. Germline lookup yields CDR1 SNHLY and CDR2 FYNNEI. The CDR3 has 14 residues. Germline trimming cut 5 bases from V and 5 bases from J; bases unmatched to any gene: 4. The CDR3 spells CASSMTGENEKLFF. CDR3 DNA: TGTGCCAGCAGTATGACAGGGGAGAATGAAAAACTGTTTTTT.

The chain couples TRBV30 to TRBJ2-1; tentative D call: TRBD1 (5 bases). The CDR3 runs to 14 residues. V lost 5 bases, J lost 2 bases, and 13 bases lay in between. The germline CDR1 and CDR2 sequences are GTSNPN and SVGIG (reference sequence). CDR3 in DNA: TGTGCCTGGGTAAGGGGAAATGCCTACAATGAGCAGTTCTTC. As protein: CAWVRGNAYNEQFF.

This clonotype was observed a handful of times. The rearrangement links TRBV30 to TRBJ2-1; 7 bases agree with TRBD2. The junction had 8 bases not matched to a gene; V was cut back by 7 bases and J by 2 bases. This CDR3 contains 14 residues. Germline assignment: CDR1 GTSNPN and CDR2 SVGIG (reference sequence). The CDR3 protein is CALTSVWAYNEQFF. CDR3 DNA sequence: TGTGCCTTAACTAGCGTATGGGCCTACAATGAGCAGTTCTTC.

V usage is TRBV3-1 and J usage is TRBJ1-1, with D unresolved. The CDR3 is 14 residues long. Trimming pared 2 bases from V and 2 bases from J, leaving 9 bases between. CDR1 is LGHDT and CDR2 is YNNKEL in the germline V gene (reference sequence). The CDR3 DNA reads TGTGCCAGCAGCCAACCAGGAGAAAACACTGAAGCTTTCTTT. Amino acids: CASSQPGENTEAFF. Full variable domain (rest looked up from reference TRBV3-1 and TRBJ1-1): DTAVSQTPKYLVTQMGNDKSIKCEQNLGHDTMYWYKQDSKKFLKIMFSYNNKELIINETVPNRFSPKSPDKAHLNLHINSLELGDSAVYFCASSQPGENTEAFFGQGTRLTVV.

CDR3 protein: CASSFEGTNYGYTF. In DNA, the CDR3 is TGTGCCAGCAGCTTCGAGGGAACTAACTATGGCTACACCTTC. The chain uses TRBV13 and TRBJ1-2; D remains unclear. The V and J ends lost 3 bases and 0 bases respectively, with 8 bases between them. The V gene's germline CDR1 is PRHDT and CDR2 FYEKMQ (reference sequence). The CDR3 is 14 amino acids.

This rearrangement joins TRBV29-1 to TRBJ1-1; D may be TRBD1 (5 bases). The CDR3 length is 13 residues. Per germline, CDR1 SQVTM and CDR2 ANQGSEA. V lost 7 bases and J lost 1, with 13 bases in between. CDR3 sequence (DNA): TGCAGCGACCTGAGAAGGGGGAACACTGAAGCTTTCTTT. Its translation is CSDLRRGNTEAFF.

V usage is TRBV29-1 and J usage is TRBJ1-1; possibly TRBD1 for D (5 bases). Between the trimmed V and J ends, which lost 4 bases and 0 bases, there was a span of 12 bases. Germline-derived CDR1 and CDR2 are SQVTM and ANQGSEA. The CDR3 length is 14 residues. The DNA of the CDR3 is TGCAGCGTTGGCGCCGGGGGTATGAACACTGAAGCTTTCTTT. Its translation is CSVGAGGMNTEAFF.

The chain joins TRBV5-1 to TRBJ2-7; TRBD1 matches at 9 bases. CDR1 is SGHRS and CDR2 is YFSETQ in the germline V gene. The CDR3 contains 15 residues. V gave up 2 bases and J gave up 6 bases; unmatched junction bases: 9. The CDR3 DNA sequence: TGCGCCAGCAGCTTTGGAGGGACAGGGCATCTCGAGCAGTACTTC. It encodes CASSFGGTGHLEQYF.

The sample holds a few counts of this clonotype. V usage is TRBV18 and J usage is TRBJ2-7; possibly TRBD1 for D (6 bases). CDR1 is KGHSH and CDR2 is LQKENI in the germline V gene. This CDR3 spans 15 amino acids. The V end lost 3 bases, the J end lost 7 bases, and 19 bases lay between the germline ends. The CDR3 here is CASSPQARGSYEQYF. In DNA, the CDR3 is TGTGCCAGCTCACCTCAAGCCAGGGGTAGTTATGAGCAGTACTTC. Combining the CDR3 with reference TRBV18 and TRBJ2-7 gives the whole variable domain NAGVMQNPRHLVRRRGQEARLRCSPMKGHSHVYWYRQLPEEGLKFMVYLQKENIIDESGMPKERFSAEFPKEGPSILRIQQVVRGDSAAYFCASSPQARGSYEQYFGPGTRLTVT.